The sequence of this T cell receptor (beta chain) was determined in a study of T cell responses to AZD1222 COVID-19 vaccine. Clones were sequenced by immunoSEQ multiplex PCR, and TCRdb holds only the in-frame ones, with some missing. The sample has about 86,000 clones; about 92% are singletons. The germline gives CDR1 SGHRS, CDR2 YFSETQ. J gave up 3 bases and V 4 bases, and 17 bases lay outside the gene matches. This CDR3 has 19 amino acids. Findings and limits, study-wide: In a largely white British group with more females than males, clonal diversity was possibly underestimated. Seropositive AZD1222 recipients at baseline numbered only 6 or 7.

Concerning this clone itself: Its specificity is not known.

The J gene is TRBJ1-1, the V gene TRBV5-1; 11 bases match TRBD1. Source: peripheral blood, taken on day 0 of AZD1222 vaccination. The sequence came from an adult in good health. The CDR3 sequence: CASSGWPSPGTGGYTEAFF. The CDR3 DNA follows: TGCGCCAGCAGCGGGTGGCCTTCTCCCGGGACAGGGGGGTACACTGAAGCTTTCTTT.